The 28 T cell receptor beta chains reported below all come from one sample, sequenced in a study of blood T cell repertoires in COVID-19. Profiling relied on immunoSEQ multiplex PCR, and the TCRdb table lists in-frame clones only, not all of them. The sample lists roughly 130,000 clones; around 79% were seen once. Sequenced sample: peripheral blood. The source is a woman in her seventies with COVID-19, enrolled during active disease.

The chain employs TRBV5-4 and TRBJ1-3; D unresolved. Trimming took off 0 bases at V and 0 bases at J, with 10 bases between the two ends. The germline V gene encodes CDR1 SGHNT and CDR2 YYREEE (reference sequence). The CDR3 runs to 16 residues. In DNA form, the CDR3 reads TGTGCCAGCAGCTTGGGGCAGGTCCTCTCTGGAAACACCATATATTTT. Translation gives CASSLGQVLSGNTIYF.

This clone was observed a handful of times. The rearrangement joins TRBV5-4 to TRBJ1-2; TRBD1 might be the D (6 bases). The V end was cut by 6 bases, the J end by 8 bases, with 20 bases between. This CDR3 is built from 14 residues. In germline, CDR1 is SGHNT, CDR2 YYREEE (reference sequence). The CDR3 here is CASIQARDKGGYTF. In DNA, the CDR3 is TGTGCCAGCATCCAGGCCCGGGACAAAGGAGGCTACACCTTC.

The chain is built from TRBV18 and TRBJ2-5, with D possibly matching TRBD1 (8 bases). The CDR3 is 16 amino acids. Germline V gives CDR1 KGHSH, CDR2 LQKENI. V was shortened by 4 bases and J by 4 bases, with 19 bases between the two germline ends. Here the CDR3 reads CASSLRDRGGLETQYF. CDR3 sequence (DNA): TGTGCCAGCTCACTCCGCGACAGGGGAGGGTTAGAGACCCAGTACTTC.

This chain uses TRBV12-5 with TRBJ2-7, with 10 bases fitting TRBD2. Germline lookup yields CDR1 LGHNT and CDR2 FRNRAP. V trimming: 6 bases; J trimming: 1 base; junction bases outside the gene matches: 9. The CDR3 length is 16 residues. The CDR3 nucleotides read TGTGCTAGTGGCCCTCTCCAACTAGCGGGGTCCTACGAGCAGTACTTC. Translating gives CASGPLQLAGSYEQYF.

This chain links TRBV4-1 with TRBJ1-4; 9 bases are a match to TRBD1. The V gene end was trimmed by 0 bases and the J gene end by 6 bases; junction bases not matched to a gene: 17. The length of the CDR3 is 20 residues. Per germline, CDR1 MGHRA and CDR2 YSYEKL. Here the CDR3 DNA reads TGCGCCAGCAGCCAAGAGCCTCCGGGACAGGGCATACTTGGGGATGAAAAACTGTTTTTT. It specifies CASSQEPPGQGILGDEKLFF.

This chain links TRBV7-2 with TRBJ2-7, with a possible D match to TRBD1 (6 bases). This CDR3 spans 13 amino acids. The V gene's germline CDR1 is SGHTA and CDR2 FQGNSA. The V end was cut by 5 bases, the J end by 1 base, with 9 bases between. The CDR3, as DNA: TGTGCCAGCAGCATCGGACAGTCCTACGAGCAGTACTTC. It codes for CASSIGQSYEQYF.

The chain employs TRBV27 and TRBJ2-3, with 7 bases lining up with TRBD1. Trimming took 4 bases from V and 0 from J; bases not matched to a gene: 4. CDR3 length: 15 residues. Germline CDR1 is MNHEY and CDR2 is SMNVEV (reference sequence). For the CDR3, the DNA is TGTGCCAGCAGTTCCCCGGGACAGAGCACAGATACGCAGTATTTT. This translates into CASSSPGQSTDTQYF.

The chain joins TRBV6-5 to TRBJ2-2; 7 nucleotides align to TRBD2. The germline V gene has CDR1 MNHEY and CDR2 SVGAGI. The ends lost 4 bases at V and 2 bases at J; junction bases unmatched: 4. This CDR3 spans 15 amino acids. The CDR3 here is CASSSGTTNTGELFF. As DNA, the CDR3 is TGTGCCAGCAGTTCCGGGACTACTAACACCGGGGAGCTGTTTTTT.

This clone was counted between two and nine times. This chain uses TRBV7-6 with TRBJ2-7; D perhaps matches TRBD2 (6 bases). Trimming cost V 2 bases and J 0 bases, with 11 bases left between them. The CDR3 totals 15 residues. Germline V CDR1 and CDR2: SGHVS, FNYEAQ. The CDR3 bases are TGTGCCAGCAGCTTATTCGGGGGAAGCTCCTACGAGCAGTACTTC. It translates to CASSLFGGSSYEQYF.

The chain couples TRBV6-2 or TRBV6-3 to TRBJ1-1, with 12 bases identical to TRBD1. Germline CDR1 and CDR2: MNHEY and SVGEGT. The CDR3 contains 14 residues. V was clipped by 0 bases and J by 9 bases; unmatched bases: 2. CDR3 amino acids: CASSYSGTGGKAFF. The CDR3 nucleotides are TGTGCCAGCAGTTACTCTGGGACAGGGGGCAAAGCTTTCTTT.

The V gene is TRBV5-1, the J gene TRBJ1-1; 7 bases are a match to TRBD1. The CDR3 is 12 amino acids. Germline V gene sequence: CDR1 SGHRS, CDR2 YFSETQ. The trim removed 4 bases at V and 7 bases at J, leaving 4 bases unmatched. CDR3 DNA sequence: TGCGCCAGCAGCCAGACAGGGAGTGAAGCTTTCTTT. Residues: CASSQTGSEAFF.

The V call is TRBV30, the J call TRBJ1-6, with D perhaps TRBD1 (5 bases). Trimming stripped 5 bases from V and 6 bases from J, with 11 bases between. Looked up from germline, CDR1 is GTSNPN and CDR2 is SVGIG (reference sequence). The CDR3 sequence is 13 residues long. For the CDR3, the DNA is TGTGCCTGGGAAGACAGTACTAATTCACCCCTCCACTTT. It translates to CAWEDSTNSPLHF.

DNA for the CDR3: TGTGCCATCAGGGACAGGGTTGGGATAGATACGCAGTATTTT. It codes for CAIRDRVGIDTQYF. V gene TRBV10-3 combines with J gene TRBJ2-3; 8 positions match TRBD1. CDR1 and CDR2 (germline): ENHRY, SYGVKD. The CDR3 consists of 14 residues. The ends lost 6 bases at V and 5 bases at J; junction bases unmatched: 7.

This chain joins TRBV28 and TRBJ2-3; possible D gene TRBD2, 6 bases. V lost 3 bases, J lost 1 base, and 11 bases lay in between. This CDR3 has 15 amino acids. The germline CDR1 and CDR2 sequences are MDHEN and SYDVKM. The CDR3 protein is CASSLMTGGTDTQYF. The CDR3 DNA reads as TGTGCCAGCAGTTTGATGACGGGAGGCACAGATACGCAGTATTTT.

This chain connects TRBV27 to TRBJ2-1; 12 positions agree with TRBD1. This CDR3 has 15 amino acids. Trimming removed 5 bases from V and 8 bases from J; junction bases left unmatched: 7. Germline CDR1 reads MNHEY; CDR2 reads SMNVEV (reference sequence). The CDR3 sequence: CASSGDRGLIDEQFF. The CDR3 DNA reads TGTGCCAGCAGTGGGGACAGGGGGCTTATCGATGAGCAGTTCTTC.

The chain uses TRBV5-4 and TRBJ2-3; TRBD1 matches 9 bases. The trim removed 4 bases at V and 3 bases at J, leaving 6 bases unmatched. The CDR3 consists of 15 residues. Germline V gene data show CDR1 as SGHNT and CDR2 as YYREEE (reference sequence). The CDR3 DNA sequence: TGTGCCAGCAGCCCTGGACAGGGGCCGACAGATACGCAGTATTTT. Protein: CASSPGQGPTDTQYF.

The rearrangement uses TRBV5-4 and TRBJ1-4; D is undetermined. The CDR3 totals 12 residues. The V gene's germline CDR1 is SGHNT and CDR2 YYREEE (reference sequence). Trimming removed 4 bases from V and 7 bases from J, with 8 bases in between. The CDR3 DNA sequence: TGTGCCAGCAGCGGCGAGGGTGAAAAACTGTTTTTT. Translated, it gives CASSGEGEKLFF.

The gene calls are TRBV5-1 and TRBJ2-1; TRBD2 matches at 8 bases. Trimming at V came to 4 bases and at J to 4 bases, leaving 7 bases not matched to a gene. Germline V gene lookup returns CDR1 SGHRS and CDR2 YFSETQ. The CDR3 has 15 amino acids. DNA of the CDR3: TGCGCCAGCAGCGTACTAGCGGAGAATTACAATGAGCAGTTCTTC. It translates to CASSVLAENYNEQFF.

The chain carries TRBV28 and TRBJ1-2, with 8 bases identical to TRBD1. Germline loops: CDR1 MDHEN, CDR2 SYDVKM. V gave up 6 bases and J gave up 5 bases; unmatched junction bases: 11. The CDR3 is made up of 15 amino acids. CDR3 in DNA: TGTGCCAGCAGGAGCGCAGGGGGCGCGGGGTATGGCTACACCTTC. This codes for CASRSAGGAGYGYTF.

Concerning this clone: Here the CDR3 omits its conserved ending phenylalanine or tryptophan, so a read error is the likely source. The chain links TRBV3-1 (or the pseudogene TRBV3-2) to TRBJ1-1, with D maybe TRBD1 (6 bases). Trimming removed 2 bases at V and 5 bases at J, with 12 bases between. Germline V gives CDR1 LGHDT, CDR2 YNNKEL (reference sequence). The CDR3 is 14 residues long. The CDR3 spells CASSQRGGMTEAFS. In DNA form, the CDR3 reads TGTGCCAGCAGCCAAAGGGGGGGCATGACTGAAGCTTTCTCT.

This clone was seen once. This chain uses TRBV2 with TRBJ2-4; 7 nucleotides line up with TRBD1. Germline V CDR1 and CDR2: SNHLY, FYNNEI. The CDR3 is 16 residues long. With V trimmed by 6 bases and J by 0 bases, 8 bases remained unmatched. DNA of the CDR3: TGTGCCAGCAGCCAGGGGGTCACCCTAGCCAAAAACATTCAGTACTTC. As protein: CASSQGVTLAKNIQYF.

The chain uses TRBV19 and TRBJ2-6, with 13 bases aligning to TRBD2. V shed 1 base, J shed 0 bases, and the junction held 3 bases outside the gene matches. Germline CDR1 reads LNHDA; CDR2 reads SQIVND (reference sequence). The CDR3 has 19 residues. DNA of the CDR3: TGTGCCAGTAGTATAGCAGGACTAGCGGGGGCCTCTGGGGCCAACGTCCTGACTTTC. Amino acid sequence: CASSIAGLAGASGANVLTF.

CDR3 sequence: CASSRAGTGNTEAFF. The CDR3 bases are TGTGCCAGCAGCCGGGCCGGGACAGGGAACACTGAAGCTTTCTTT. V gene TRBV3-1 (or the pseudogene TRBV3-2) combines with J gene TRBJ1-1; 8 positions agree with TRBD1. Germline trimming cut 4 bases from V and 1 base from J; bases unmatched to any gene: 5. The CDR3 spans 15 residues. In germline, CDR1 is LGHDT, CDR2 YNNKEL (reference sequence).

V is TRBV7-2 and J is TRBJ1-2, with TRBD1 matching over 7 bases. The V gene end was trimmed by 4 bases and the J gene end by 7 bases; junction bases not matched to a gene: 6. The germline CDR1 and CDR2 sequences are SGHTA and FQGNSA. This CDR3 comprises 13 residues. The CDR3 DNA reads as TGTGCCAGCAGCTCCGACAGGGTGGGTGGCTACACCTTC. Its translation: CASSSDRVGGYTF.

The chain links TRBV3-1 (or the pseudogene TRBV3-2) to TRBJ2-2; D not resolved. The CDR3 length is 11 residues. V was clipped by 3 bases and J by 6 bases, with 2 bases between them. The germline gives CDR1 LGHDT, CDR2 YNNKEL (reference sequence). In nucleotides, the CDR3 is TGTGCCAGCAGCCACGCCGGGGAGCTGTTTTTT. Translated, it gives CASSHAGELFF.

This chain links TRBV7-2 with TRBJ1-6; D unresolved. Deletions cut 2 bases from V and 11 bases from J, with 10 bases between. The CDR3 length is 13 residues. The germline CDR1 and CDR2 sequences are SGHTA and FQGNSA. CDR3 residues: CASSLNIWPPLHF. The DNA for the CDR3 is TGTGCCAGCAGCTTAAACATATGGCCACCCCTCCACTTT.

This clone was seen a handful of times. CDR3 sequence: CASLFFGAHTEAFF. The DNA for the CDR3 is TGTGCCAGCTTGTTCTTTGGGGCCCACACTGAAGCTTTCTTT. The chain carries TRBV6-5 and TRBJ1-1; D might be TRBD1 (5 bases). Germline V gene data show CDR1 as MNHEY and CDR2 as SVGAGI. The CDR3 covers 14 residues. Deletions cut 8 bases from V and 3 bases from J, with 16 bases between.

The chain links TRBV5-6 to TRBJ1-1, with no clear D. From germline, CDR1 is SGHDT and CDR2 YYEEEE. The V end lost 5 bases, the J end lost 0 bases, and 20 bases lay between the germline ends. The CDR3 totals 17 residues. CDR3 DNA sequence: TGTGCCAGCAGACAGCAGGCTACTTGGGTGATGAACACTGAAGCTTTCTTT. Protein: CASRQQATWVMNTEAFF.